This is a list of T cell receptor beta chains from one sample in a study of shared clonotypes between healthy human individuals. Using immunoSEQ multiplex PCR, the repertoire was profiled, and TCRdb retains in-frame clones only, with some absent. The repertoire includes about 1.1 million clones, around three quarters of them detected once, and roughly 0.9% sits in the top ten. Sequencing was performed on memory CD4+ T cells from PBMCs. These receptors were obtained from a man between 18 and 29 years old in good health. Some clones in this sample may be carry-over from other donors' samples. CDR3s leave out the opening cysteine and the closing phenylalanine or tryptophan. The order of the fields is CDR3 protein, D gene, V gene, J gene. D genes are given only for firm matches.

cdr3_aa: ASTPSGSSGANVLT
d_call: .
v_call: TRBV28
j_call: TRBJ2-6

cdr3_aa: ASREQGWRETQY
d_call: TRBD1
v_call: TRBV27
j_call: TRBJ2-5

cdr3_aa: ASNRRTGDNSPLH
d_call: TRBD1
v_call: TRBV2
j_call: TRBJ1-6

cdr3_aa: ASRAWGPNYGYT
d_call: .
v_call: TRBV6-1
j_call: TRBJ1-2

cdr3_aa: ATSEREVENTGELF
d_call: TRBD2
v_call: TRBV15
j_call: TRBJ2-2

cdr3_aa: ASSPKTGWDYGYT
d_call: TRBD1
v_call: TRBV28
j_call: TRBJ1-2

cdr3_aa: ASSYSMTLLGYGYT
d_call: .
v_call: TRBV6-5
j_call: TRBJ1-2

cdr3_aa: ASSESTGELF
d_call: .
v_call: TRBV25-1
j_call: TRBJ2-2

cdr3_aa: ASSSGVAETQY
d_call: .
v_call: TRBV7-3
j_call: TRBJ2-5

cdr3_aa: ASRQGAGQPQH
d_call: TRBD1
v_call: TRBV6-1
j_call: TRBJ1-5

cdr3_aa: AWSEAGRVETQY
d_call: .
v_call: TRBV30
j_call: TRBJ2-5

cdr3_aa: ASSQGSTSGYQETQY
d_call: TRBD2
v_call: TRBV4-1
j_call: TRBJ2-5

cdr3_aa: ASSNYGGLAF
d_call: .
v_call: TRBV28
j_call: TRBJ1-1

cdr3_aa: ASSPGLAYQETQY
d_call: TRBD2
v_call: TRBV7-2
j_call: TRBJ2-5

cdr3_aa: AWSALGVSQETQY
d_call: .
v_call: TRBV30
j_call: TRBJ2-5

cdr3_aa: ASSPRDSYTDIQY
d_call: TRBD1
v_call: TRBV18
j_call: TRBJ2-4

cdr3_aa: ASSLVGSGNGELF
d_call: .
v_call: TRBV5-4
j_call: TRBJ2-2

cdr3_aa: ATTGGRTEAF
d_call: .
v_call: TRBV10-3
j_call: TRBJ1-1

cdr3_aa: ASRPGLAGAAQF
d_call: TRBD2
v_call: TRBV6-5
j_call: TRBJ2-1

cdr3_aa: ASSSTGGNTIY
d_call: TRBD1
v_call: TRBV6-5
j_call: TRBJ1-3

cdr3_aa: SARGEETQY
d_call: .
v_call: TRBV20-1
j_call: TRBJ2-5

cdr3_aa: ASSKDRGAFYEQY
d_call: TRBD1
v_call: TRBV2
j_call: TRBJ2-7

cdr3_aa: ASRTGQSNYGYT
d_call: TRBD1
v_call: TRBV2
j_call: TRBJ1-2

cdr3_aa: ASAGQSNQPQH
d_call: .
v_call: TRBV2
j_call: TRBJ1-5

cdr3_aa: ASSWDRVSYGYT
d_call: TRBD1
v_call: TRBV7-2
j_call: TRBJ1-2

cdr3_aa: ASSDGAAGHYGYT
d_call: .
v_call: TRBV6-4
j_call: TRBJ1-2

cdr3_aa: ASSARLAGGPDTQY
d_call: TRBD2
v_call: TRBV6-1
j_call: TRBJ2-3

cdr3_aa: ASSEQGNQPQH
d_call: .
v_call: TRBV19
j_call: TRBJ1-5

cdr3_aa: ASGGRTTYEQY
d_call: .
v_call: TRBV2
j_call: TRBJ2-7

cdr3_aa: SPGTSSGYT
d_call: .
v_call: TRBV20-1
j_call: TRBJ1-2

cdr3_aa: ASSPRQPGGENTIY
d_call: .
v_call: TRBV18
j_call: TRBJ1-3

cdr3_aa: ASSPGQGRIETQY
d_call: .
v_call: TRBV18
j_call: TRBJ2-5

cdr3_aa: ASSIPLGTSTDTQY
d_call: .
v_call: TRBV19
j_call: TRBJ2-3

cdr3_aa: ASSLERANNSPLH
d_call: .
v_call: TRBV7-9
j_call: TRBJ1-6

cdr3_aa: ASHDGSSYEQY
d_call: .
v_call: TRBV28
j_call: TRBJ2-7

cdr3_aa: ASGEDQPPYGYT
d_call: .
v_call: TRBV6-5
j_call: TRBJ1-2

cdr3_aa: ASSKGQVLSNQPQH
d_call: TRBD1
v_call: TRBV18
j_call: TRBJ1-5

cdr3_aa: ASSTWAGQGAYEQY
d_call: TRBD1
v_call: TRBV7-8
j_call: TRBJ2-7

cdr3_aa: ASSAYSGYNEQF
d_call: .
v_call: TRBV7-3
j_call: TRBJ2-1

cdr3_aa: ASSAQGHGPQH
d_call: .
v_call: TRBV7-2
j_call: TRBJ1-5

cdr3_aa: ATSRGAASTDTQY
d_call: .
v_call: TRBV15
j_call: TRBJ2-3

cdr3_aa: ASREMGRAGRTEAF
d_call: .
v_call: TRBV6-1
j_call: TRBJ1-1

cdr3_aa: SVVDRGTEAF
d_call: TRBD1
v_call: TRBV29-1
j_call: TRBJ1-1

cdr3_aa: ANRHRGQGHNEQF
d_call: TRBD1
v_call: TRBV28
j_call: TRBJ2-1